What follows are 24 T cell receptor beta chains derived from one specimen sequenced in a study of OX40 agonist ivuxolimab in advanced cancers. The assay was immunoSEQ multiplex PCR, and TCRdb's table has in-frame clones only and misses some. The sample has roughly 99,000 clones, around 93% seen once. Sample: CD4+ or CD8+ T cells sorted from blood, taken in a trial of the OX40 agonist ivuxolimab. The source of these receptors is an adult with an advanced solid tumor such as melanoma, head and neck, liver or kidney cancer.

The genes are TRBV21-1 and TRBJ2-7; the table's D call of TRBD2 was not tested on the DNA. TRBV21-1 is deemed a pseudogene. The CDR3 runs 17 residues. The CDR3 is CAREGTAAAGISYEQYF. Here the CDR3 DNA reads TGTGCCAGGGAGGGGACGGCGGCGGCGGGGATCTCCTACGAGCAGTACTTC.

The V and J genes are TRBV10-3 and TRBJ1-1, with 8 bases identical to TRBD1. The CDR3 is made up of 14 amino acids. Germline lookup yields CDR1 ENHRY and CDR2 SYGVKD. With V trimmed by 10 bases and J by 4 bases, 11 bases remained unmatched. CDR3 DNA: TGTGCCACGTTAGGACAGGGAGAGGTCACTGAAGCTTTCTTT. It specifies CATLGQGEVTEAFF.

This clone was counted between two and nine times. The same CDR3 is also encoded by other DNA sequences in this sample. The chain joins TRBV7-9 to TRBJ2-2; 14 nucleotides align to TRBD2. The J segment lost 4 bases and the V segment lost 5 bases, leaving 6 bases of the junction unmatched. Per germline, CDR1 SEHNR and CDR2 FQNEAQ (reference sequence). The CDR3 totals 17 residues. CDR3 loop: CASSDRLAGGPTGELFF. In DNA, the CDR3 is TGTGCCAGCAGCGACCGACTAGCGGGAGGGCCCACCGGGGAGCTGTTTTTT.

The V and J genes are TRBV6-5 and TRBJ2-1, with 10 bases that match TRBD2. V was clipped by 6 bases and J by 4 bases; unmatched bases: 6. The CDR3 length is 15 residues. Germline CDR1 is MNHEY and CDR2 is SVGAGI. This CDR3 reads CASRVTSGLYNEQFF. DNA of the CDR3: TGTGCCAGCAGGGTGACTAGCGGGTTATACAATGAGCAGTTCTTC.

The chain recombines TRBV9 with TRBJ2-1; the D gene could be TRBD1 or TRBD2 (5 bases each). The CDR3 consists of 14 residues. CDR1 is SGDLS, CDR2 YYNGEE, per germline. V was pared by 7 bases and J by 9 bases, with 20 bases between. The CDR3 protein is CASSREGSVFEQFF. The CDR3 DNA sequence: TGTGCCAGCTCCCGTGAGGGGTCTGTCTTTGAGCAGTTCTTC.

This clone was counted a few times. V gene TRBV19 combines with J gene TRBJ1-1; D ambiguous. Germline V gene sequence: CDR1 LNHDA, CDR2 SQIVND (reference sequence). This CDR3 has 12 residues. The V and J ends lost 4 bases and 4 bases respectively, with 7 bases between them. CDR3 in amino acids: CASSTQTTEAFF. The CDR3 DNA reads TGTGCCAGTAGTACTCAGACCACTGAAGCTTTCTTT.

The CDR3 region has the DNA TGTGCCAGCAGTTTACCCTACGAGCAGTACTTC. This sequence encodes CASSLPYEQYF. This chain links TRBV28 with TRBJ2-7; D is unresolved. The V gene lost 2 bases and the J gene lost 2 bases, with 1 base spanning the gap. Germline V gene lookup returns CDR1 MDHEN and CDR2 SYDVKM. The CDR3 has 11 residues. The whole variable domain, remainder taken from reference TRBV28 and TRBJ2-7, is DVKVTQSSRYLVKRTGEKVFLECVQDMDHENMFWYRQDPGLGLRLIYFSYDVKMKEKGDIPEGYSVSREKKERFSLILESASTNQTSMYLCASSLPYEQYFGPGTRLTVT.

The J gene is TRBJ1-1, the V gene TRBV18, with D maybe TRBD1 (6 bases). Germline values: CDR1 KGHSH, CDR2 LQKENI. V gave up 3 bases and J gave up 1 base, with 12 bases separating them. CDR3 length equals 15 residues. In DNA form, the CDR3 reads TGTGCCAGCTCACCGGGACACCTATCGAACACTGAAGCTTTCTTT. Translation: CASSPGHLSNTEAFF.

CDR3 protein: CASSLGDSYEQYF. For the CDR3, the DNA is TGTGCCAGCAGTTTGGGAGATTCCTACGAGCAGTACTTC. This chain uses TRBV27 with TRBJ2-7; the D gene is possibly TRBD2 (5 bases). V lost 3 bases and J 1 base, leaving 7 bases between the germline ends. The CDR3 length is 13 residues. Germline V gene lookup returns CDR1 MNHEY and CDR2 SMNVEV (reference sequence).

The chain combines TRBV13 with TRBJ2-1; 11 nucleotides agree with TRBD2. The CDR3 consists of 15 residues. Germline trimming cut 5 bases from V and 6 bases from J; bases unmatched to any gene: 6. CDR1 and CDR2 (germline): PRHDT, FYEKMQ (reference sequence). This CDR3 is CASSPTSGTLNEQFF. The CDR3 coding sequence is TGTGCCAGCAGCCCGACTAGCGGGACTCTCAATGAGCAGTTCTTC. Complete variable domain (other parts from reference TRBV13 and TRBJ2-1): AAGVIQSPRHLIKEKRETATLKCYPIPRHDTVYWYQQGPGQDPQFLISFYEKMQSDKGSIPDRFSAQQFSDYHSELNMSSLELGDSALYFCASSPTSGTLNEQFFGPGTRLTVL.

The rearrangement joins TRBV14 to TRBJ2-5, with 8 bases lining up with TRBD2. The DNA matches TRBJ2-7 better at its end, which makes the J call doubtful. Germline assignment: CDR1 SGHDN and CDR2 FVKESK. There are 16 residues in the CDR3. CDR3 residues: CASSQGLAGPSYEQYF. CDR3 DNA sequence: TGTGCCAGCAGCCAAGGGCTAGCGGGCCCCTCCTACGAGCAGTACTTC.

This chain connects TRBV14 to TRBJ2-1, with 10 bases aligning to TRBD2. The CDR3 contains 15 residues. J lost 2 bases, V lost 4 bases, and 2 bases had no gene match. Germline-derived CDR1 and CDR2 are SGHDN and FVKESK. The DNA for the CDR3 is TGTGCCAGCAGCCCTAGCGGGAGACCCTACAATGAGCAGTTCTTC. This codes for CASSPSGRPYNEQFF.

The V and J genes are TRBV6-5 and TRBJ2-1; 10 nucleotides match TRBD1. V shed 6 bases, J shed 6 bases, and the junction held 8 bases outside the gene matches. Germline V CDR1 and CDR2: MNHEY, SVGAGI. The CDR3 has 15 residues. The CDR3 DNA reads as TGTGCCAGCAGCAGGACAGGGGGGACGCGCAATGAGCAGTTCTTC. Protein: CASSRTGGTRNEQFF.

This chain uses TRBV2 with TRBJ1-2; D is unclear. Germline loops: CDR1 SNHLY, CDR2 FYNNEI. V lost 9 bases and J 8 bases, leaving 25 bases between the germline ends. The length of the CDR3 is 15 residues. In DNA, the CDR3 is TGTGCCAGTAAACCCGACTCTTCCCCTATATTCGGCTACACCTTC. This sequence encodes CASKPDSSPIFGYTF.

V usage is TRBV5-1 and J usage is TRBJ1-1, with D hard to call. The germline V gene encodes CDR1 SGHRS and CDR2 YFSETQ. This CDR3 contains 11 residues. Trimming cost V 1 base and J 7 bases, with 5 bases left between them. The CDR3 reads CASSLMVEAFF. The CDR3, as DNA: TGCGCCAGCAGCTTGATGGTTGAAGCTTTCTTT.

The chain couples TRBV7-9 to TRBJ2-7, with D maybe TRBD2 (5 bases). The CDR3 spans 15 residues. CDR1 SEHNR and CDR2 FQNEAQ come from the germline V gene (reference sequence). The V end was cut by 1 base, the J end by 3 bases, with 13 bases between. The CDR3 coding sequence is TGTGCCAGCAGCTTAGACCGGGGTAGGGTCTACGAGCAGTACTTC. It codes for CASSLDRGRVYEQYF.

J is TRBJ2-7 and V is TRBV5-1, with 9 bases identical to TRBD1. The V segment lost 4 bases and the J segment 5 bases; nucleotides outside the gene matches: 10. The V gene's germline CDR1 is SGHRS and CDR2 YFSETQ. CDR3 length: 15 amino acids. The CDR3 nucleotides read TGCGCCAGCAGCGTCTCCGGGACAGGGTCCCACGAGCAGTACTTC. This translates into CASSVSGTGSHEQYF.

This chain joins TRBV15 and TRBJ1-1; D gene unclear. V was trimmed by 0 bases and J by 1 base, leaving 9 bases between them. The CDR3 loop spans 15 amino acids. CDR1 and CDR2 from the germline V gene are LNHNV and YYDKDF (reference sequence). The CDR3 reads CATSREGGRNTEAFF. The CDR3 DNA is TGTGCCACCAGCAGAGAGGGAGGGAGGAACACTGAAGCTTTCTTT.

As for this clone: One end of the junction is discordant with germline, which a read error may explain. This chain joins TRBV29-1 and TRBJ2-2; TRBD2 matches at 11 bases. CDR3 size: 15 residues. Per germline, CDR1 SQVTM and CDR2 ANQGSEA. The CDR3 loop is CSAETSGSFDGELFF. CDR3 nucleotide sequence: TGCAGCGCTGAAACTAGCGGGAGTTTTGACGGGGAGCTGTTTTTT.

This chain links TRBV2 with TRBJ1-1; 8 bases agree with TRBD1. V lost 7 bases to trimming and J lost 1 base; unmatched junction nucleotides: 8. The CDR3 spans 15 residues. In germline, CDR1 is SNHLY, CDR2 FYNNEI. The CDR3 region is CASTKEGTGNTEAFF. The CDR3 DNA sequence: TGTGCCAGCACCAAAGAGGGGACAGGGAACACTGAAGCTTTCTTT.

V is TRBV6-5 and J is TRBJ2-1, with D perhaps TRBD2 (5 bases). The CDR3 length is 15 residues. Trimming left V 6 bases short and J 2 bases short, with 14 bases between. Looked up from germline, CDR1 is MNHEY and CDR2 is SVGAGI. The CDR3 DNA reads as TGTGCCAGCAGCCCAGAAACGGGGACCTACAATGAGCAGTTCTTC. Its translation is CASSPETGTYNEQFF.

The chain uses TRBV6-5 and TRBJ1-5; 8 nucleotides match TRBD1. Germline V gene data show CDR1 as MNHEY and CDR2 as SVGAGI. There are 15 residues in the CDR3. J gave up 5 bases and V 6 bases, and 9 bases lay outside the gene matches. The DNA of the CDR3 is TGTGCCAGCAGGCAAGCGGACAGGGTATATCAGCCCCAGCATTTT. This translates into CASRQADRVYQPQHF.

The chain couples TRBV13 to TRBJ1-1; a possible D gene is TRBD1 (5 bases). The ends were cut back, 4 bases at V and 5 bases at J, with 23 bases in the middle. Per the germline V gene, CDR1 is PRHDT and CDR2 is FYEKMQ (reference sequence). CDR3 size: 17 residues. In DNA form, the CDR3 reads TGTGCCAGCAGCTCGTCCATTAAGGGGTTTGCCCTAACTGAAGCTTTCTTT. Its translation is CASSSSIKGFALTEAFF.

This clone was seen once. The chain links TRBV7-2 to TRBJ2-5; TRBD2 is a possible D gene (5 bases). The CDR3 has 15 amino acids. Germline V lookup: CDR1 SGHTA, CDR2 FQGNSA. V was shortened by 5 bases and J by 5 bases, with 18 bases between the two germline ends. CDR3 nucleotide sequence: TGTGCCAGCAGCATTTGGACTGCACCTGAGGAGACCCAGTACTTC. It is translated as CASSIWTAPEETQYF.